This T cell receptor (beta chain) derives from a study of T-cell memory formation after mild COVID-19. Employing constant-segment primers, 5'RACE generated TCR alpha and TCR beta cDNA libraries bearing sample barcodes and UMIs. TCRdb itself ran the 5' RACE reads through MiXCR, one entry per CDR3 protein. In the table there are 200,000 to 250,000 distinct CDR3 sequences, more than 8% of which are singletons. Germline V CDR1 and CDR2: SGHTA, FQGNSA. The CDR3 extends over 13 amino acids. Trimming removed 5 bases at V and 4 bases at J, with 11 bases between. The chain is built from TRBV7-2 and TRBJ1-2; a possible D gene is TRBD1 (6 bases). The source material was PBMCs or a T cell subset sorted from them (not recorded which). This TCR derives from a man aged 18 to 30 who had mild COVID-19 (a few samples of this study predate the infection). Cell type and time point are not known. This CDR3 is CASSRQEAYGYTF. The CDR3 DNA sequence: TGTGCCAGCAGCCGACAGGAAGCCTATGGCTACACCTTC.